The 18 T cell receptor beta chains below were found in one sample sequenced in a study of blood T cells in healthy people across ages. A J-beta primer mix and a sample-barcoded 5' primer were used in a second PCR of roughly 6 to 11 cycles. In TCRdb, the 5' RACE reads were re-called with MiXCR into one record per CDR3 protein. This sample carries around 650,000 distinct CDR3 sequences, less than 40% of them seen once, and the ten largest clones take approximately 15%. The sample taken for sequencing was blood. All receptors come from a woman of 80 years or more in good health.

This clonotype was seen repeatedly, ten times or more. This chain joins TRBV15 and TRBJ2-6, with 7 bases fitting TRBD1. The CDR3 has 15 amino acids. Germline CDR1 LNHNV, CDR2 YYDKDF (reference sequence). Unmatched junction bases numbered 3, after V lost 6 bases and J lost 1 base. CDR3 protein: CATSRQGSGANVLTF. CDR3 sequence (DNA): TGTGCCACCAGTAGACAGGGTTCTGGGGCCAACGTCCTGACTTTC.

The table lists this clonotype with many counts. In DNA, the CDR3 is TGTGCCAGCAGCGGCACAGTATACAATGAGCAGTTCTTC. Its translation is CASSGTVYNEQFF. This chain connects TRBV11-1 to TRBJ2-1; D gene ambiguous. There are 13 residues in the CDR3. V was cut by 5 bases and J by 4 bases, with 9 bases left in between. CDR1 is SGHAT and CDR2 is FQDESV in the germline V gene (reference sequence).

Note on this clonotype: This may be a read error: a much more frequent sequence differs by one nucleotide. The V call is TRBV9, the J call TRBJ1-2; a weak D match, TRBD1 (6 bases). Trimming cost V 4 bases and J 0 bases, with 22 bases left between them. The germline gives CDR1 SGDLS, CDR2 YYNGEE. The CDR3 is made up of 18 amino acids. CDR3 sequence reads: CASSSLARTVQANYGYTF. The CDR3 nucleotides are TGTGCCAGCAGCTCACTAGCCCGGACAGTCCAAGCTAACTATGGCTACACCTTC.

Concerning this clonotype: Since a much larger clone is just one base distant, this may be a read error. The rearrangement uses TRBV7-2 and TRBJ1-1; TRBD1 agrees at 9 bases. Germline values: CDR1 SGHTA, CDR2 FQGNSA. Trimming removed 4 bases from V and 2 bases from J; junction bases left unmatched: 8. The CDR3 consists of 16 residues. The CDR3 DNA sequence: TGTGCCAGCAGCTCACCCGGGACAGGGACTAACACTGAAGCTTTCTTT. Protein sequence: CASSSPGTGTNTEAFF.

This clonotype was observed many times. CDR3 sequence (DNA): TGTGCCAGCAGTCCCCGAAAAGCGGGGGCCTCTAGCACAGATACGCAGTATTTT. Amino acids: CASSPRKAGASSTDTQYF. The rearrangement links TRBV6-1 to TRBJ2-3; 8 bases map to TRBD2. Per germline, CDR1 MNHNS and CDR2 SASEGT. J gave up 0 bases and V 5 bases, and 13 bases lay outside the gene matches. The CDR3 is 18 amino acids.

The chain has TRBV7-9 and TRBJ1-1; D possibly corresponds to TRBD1 (5 bases). The V gene lost 6 bases and the J gene lost 0 bases, with 14 bases spanning the gap. CDR3 size: 15 residues. Germline CDR1 is SEHNR and CDR2 is FQNEAQ (reference sequence). CDR3 residues: CASRPLPGVNTEAFF. The CDR3 DNA is TGTGCCAGCAGGCCCCTCCCGGGGGTGAACACTGAAGCTTTCTTT.

This clonotype turned up a few times. A read error may be the cause here, since a much bigger clone is one base away. This chain connects TRBV6-6 to TRBJ2-7; 7 nucleotides line up with TRBD2. This CDR3 comprises 13 residues. V was pared by 6 bases and J by 12 bases, with 14 bases of the junction left unmatched. CDR1 and CDR2 (germline): MNHNY, SVGAGI (reference sequence). The CDR3 region has the DNA TGTGCCAGCAGCCGCGGGGCGGGAGCTTTGGGGTACTTC. It specifies CASSRGAGALGYF.

This clonotype came up many times. The V gene is TRBV9, the J gene TRBJ2-7; D might be TRBD2 (7 bases). CDR3 length: 14 residues. Trimming took off 7 bases at V and 0 bases at J, with 14 bases between the two ends. The germline V gene encodes CDR1 SGDLS and CDR2 YYNGEE. The CDR3 reads CASSWGGGSYEQYF. DNA of the CDR3: TGTGCCAGCTCATGGGGAGGGGGCTCCTACGAGCAGTACTTC.

This clonotype was seen at least ten times. The chain employs TRBV10-3 and TRBJ1-5; no reliable D call. There are 13 residues in the CDR3. CDR1 and CDR2 from the germline V gene are ENHRY and SYGVKD. V was clipped by 6 bases and J by 5 bases, with 11 bases between them. The CDR3 DNA is TGTGCCATCAGGGCGACGGAAGATCAGCCCCAGCATTTT. Amino acid sequence: CAIRATEDQPQHF.

The genes are TRBV2 and TRBJ1-4; no reliable D call. V was clipped by 4 bases and J by 7 bases, with 19 bases between them. Per the germline V gene, CDR1 is SNHLY and CDR2 is FYNNEI. This CDR3 spans 16 amino acids. In DNA, the CDR3 is TGTGCCAGCAGTGCCCGGGCAGGCGGCACGGGTGAAAAACTGTTTTTT. Protein sequence: CASSARAGGTGEKLFF.

The chain employs TRBV4-1 and TRBJ2-4; 9 positions match TRBD2. Germline values: CDR1 MGHRA, CDR2 YSYEKL. Trimming cost V 4 bases and J 8 bases; bases outside gene matches: 9. This CDR3 is 15 amino acids long. CDR3 in DNA: TGCGCCAGCAGCCGTGTGGGCGGGGGGGAAGACATTCAGTACTTC. Its protein is CASSRVGGGEDIQYF.

Note on this clonotype: The junction and the germline gene differ at one end; a read error may be behind it. The gene calls are TRBV7-9 and TRBJ2-1; either TRBD1 or TRBD2 may fit D (6 bases each). The CDR3 is 15 amino acids. Germline lookup yields CDR1 SEHNR and CDR2 FQNEAQ (reference sequence). Written as DNA, the CDR3 is TGTGCCAGCAGCTTGGGGGGCTCGGGGGAGGATGAGCGGTTCTTC. It translates to CASSLGGSGEDERFF.

The CDR3: CASSQDQRQPQHF. CDR3 DNA sequence: TGCGCCAGCAGCCAAGATCAACGCCAGCCCCAGCATTTT. The V call is TRBV4-3, the J call TRBJ1-5; the D is unclear. Germline CDR1 is LGHNA and CDR2 is YSLEER. This CDR3 is 13 amino acids long. V was trimmed by 0 bases and J by 7 bases, leaving 7 bases between them.

J is TRBJ2-2 and V is TRBV7-3, with D perhaps matching TRBD2 (6 bases). There are 14 residues in the CDR3. Germline V CDR1 and CDR2: SGHTA, FQGTGA. V lost 5 bases and J lost 7, with 14 bases in between. The CDR3 nucleotides are TGTGCCAGCAGCCCGTCACTAGCCTTCGGGGAGCTGTTTTTT. Its translation: CASSPSLAFGELFF.

Notes on this clonotype: A clone one base away is much larger, so this may be a read error. V and J are TRBV7-2 and TRBJ1-6, with no clear D. There are 15 residues in the CDR3. Germline V CDR1 and CDR2: SGHTA, FQGNSA. The CDR3 nucleotides read TGTGCCGGCAGATTGTGGAGCTCCTATAATTCACCCCTCCACTTT. Protein product: CAGRLWSSYNSPLHF.

V gene TRBV20-1 combines with J gene TRBJ2-1, with D tentatively TRBD1 or TRBD2 (6 bases each). The germline V and J ends were trimmed by 0 bases and 7 bases, with 16 bases remaining between them. This CDR3 comprises 15 residues. Germline V lookup: CDR1 DFQATT, CDR2 SNEGSKA (reference sequence). The CDR3 DNA is TGCAGTGCTAGAGACCAATTCGGGGGCGGGAATGAGCAGTTCTTC. Translation gives CSARDQFGGGNEQFF.

This clonotype showed up just a few times. The rearrangement links TRBV7-7 to TRBJ2-2; 8 bases agree with TRBD1. Germline CDR1 and CDR2: SSHAT and FNYEAQ (reference sequence). This CDR3 has 15 residues. J was trimmed by 5 bases and V by 5 bases; bases with no gene match: 7. The CDR3 coding sequence is TGTGCCAGCAGCCGGACAGGGTCTGGGACCGGGGAGCTGTTTTTT. Protein sequence: CASSRTGSGTGELFF.

The chain recombines TRBV7-2 with TRBJ2-5; TRBD1 matches at 7 bases. The CDR3 contains 14 residues. J was trimmed by 4 bases and V by 5 bases; bases with no gene match: 7. Germline CDR1 reads SGHTA; CDR2 reads FQGNSA. Here the CDR3 reads CASSADRAAETQYF. In DNA form, the CDR3 reads TGTGCCAGCAGCGCAGACAGGGCGGCAGAGACCCAGTACTTC.